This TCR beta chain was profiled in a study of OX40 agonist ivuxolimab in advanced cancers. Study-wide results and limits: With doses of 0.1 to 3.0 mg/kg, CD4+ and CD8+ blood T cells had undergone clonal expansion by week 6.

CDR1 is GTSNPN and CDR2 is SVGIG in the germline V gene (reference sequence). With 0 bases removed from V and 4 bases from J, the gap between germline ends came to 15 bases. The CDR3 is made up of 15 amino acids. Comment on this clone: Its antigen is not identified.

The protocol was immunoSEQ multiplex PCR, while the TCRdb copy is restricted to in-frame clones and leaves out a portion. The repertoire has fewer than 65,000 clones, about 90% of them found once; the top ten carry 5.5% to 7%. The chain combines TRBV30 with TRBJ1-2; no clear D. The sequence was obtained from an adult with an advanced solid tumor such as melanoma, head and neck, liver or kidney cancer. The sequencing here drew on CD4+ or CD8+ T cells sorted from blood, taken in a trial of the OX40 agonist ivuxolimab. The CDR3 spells CAWSVIARGIYGYTF. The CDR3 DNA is TGTGCCTGGAGTGTTATTGCCCGGGGAATCTATGGCTACACCTTC.